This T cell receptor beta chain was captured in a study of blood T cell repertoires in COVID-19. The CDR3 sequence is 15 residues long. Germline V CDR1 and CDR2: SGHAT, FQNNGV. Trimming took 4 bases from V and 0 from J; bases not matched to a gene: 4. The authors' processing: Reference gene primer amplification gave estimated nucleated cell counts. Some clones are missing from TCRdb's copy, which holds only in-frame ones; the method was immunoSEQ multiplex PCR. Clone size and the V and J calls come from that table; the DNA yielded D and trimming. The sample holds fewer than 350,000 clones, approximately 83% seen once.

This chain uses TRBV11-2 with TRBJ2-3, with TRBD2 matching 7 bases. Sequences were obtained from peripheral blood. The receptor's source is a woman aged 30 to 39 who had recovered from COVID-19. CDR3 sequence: CASSSGGRSTDTQYF. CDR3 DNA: TGTGCCAGCAGCTCCGGCGGGAGAAGCACAGATACGCAGTATTTT.